The 26 T cell receptor beta chains below come from one sample, sequenced in a study of chemoradiotherapy in HPV16-positive cancers (dated by TCRdb to between 2021 and 2024). Library method: the immunoSEQ multiplex PCR assay. The immuneACCESS repertoire file appears here via TCRdb, limited to in-frame rearrangements. These files lack a portion of the clones; in checked studies, under half of the deficit traces to unresolved V genes, and the cause of the others is not known. The sample table records 3,500 to 5,000 clones; approximately 84% of these occur just once. Together, the top ten hold about a sixth of the sample. Sample: tumor tissue, taken from a patient who underwent chemoradiotherapy. The source is a human donor with HPV-associated anogenital cancer.

The chain recombines TRBV20-1 with TRBJ2-5; no firm D call. The CDR3 sequence is 11 residues long. The V end lost 6 bases, the J end lost 2 bases, and 7 bases lay between the germline ends. From germline, CDR1 is DFQATT and CDR2 SNEGSKA (reference sequence). The DNA of the CDR3 is TGCAGTGCCCTCAATCAAGAGACCCAGTACTTC. Translating it yields CSALNQETQYF.

The chain couples TRBV29-1 to TRBJ2-5; D might be TRBD2 (6 bases). V lost 6 bases and J lost 5, with 13 bases in between. Germline V gene data show CDR1 as SQVTM and CDR2 as ANQGSEA. The CDR3 length is 12 residues. The CDR3, as DNA: TGCAGCGTAATGGCGGGGCGGGAGACCCAGTACTTC. Its translation is CSVMAGRETQYF. Variable domain in full (rest from reference TRBV29-1 and TRBJ2-5): SAVISQKPSRDICQRGTSLTIQCQVDSQVTMMFWYRQQPGQSLTLIATANQGSEATYESGFVIDKFPISRPNLTFSTLTVSNMSPEDSSIYLCSVMAGRETQYFGPGTRLLVL.

The genes are TRBV6-6 and TRBJ2-3, with TRBD1 matching 9 bases. The germline V gene encodes CDR1 MNHNY and CDR2 SVGAGI (reference sequence). This CDR3 contains 12 residues. Trimming took 6 bases from V and 9 from J; bases not matched to a gene: 4. CDR3 region: CASRETGGTQYF. The CDR3 DNA is TGTGCCAGCAGAGAGACAGGGGGGACGCAGTATTTT.

The V gene is TRBV6-5, the J gene TRBJ1-2, with a possible D match to TRBD1 (6 bases). V lost 10 bases and J 0 bases, leaving 15 bases between the germline ends. Germline V gene sequence: CDR1 MNHEY, CDR2 SVGAGI. The CDR3 contains 14 residues. The CDR3 loop reads CATTGLQANYGYTF. CDR3 in DNA: TGTGCCACCACAGGGTTACAAGCTAACTATGGCTACACCTTC.

V usage is TRBV5-1 and J usage is TRBJ2-1; possibly TRBD1 for D (5 bases). V lost 2 bases, J lost 3 bases, and 9 bases lay in between. The CDR3 length is 14 residues. Germline V CDR1 and CDR2: SGHRS, YFSETQ. CDR3 in DNA: TGCGCCAGCAGCTTAAACACAGGCTACAATGAGCAGTTCTTC. Residues: CASSLNTGYNEQFF. Full variable domain (missing parts from reference TRBV5-1 and TRBJ2-1): KAGVTQTPRYLIKTRGQQVTLSCSPISGHRSVSWYQQTPGQGLQFLFEYFSETQRNKGNFPGRFSGRQFSNSRSEMNVSTLELGDSALYLCASSLNTGYNEQFFGPGTRLTVL.

The rearrangement links TRBV30 to TRBJ2-7; tentatively, D is TRBD1 or TRBD2 (7 bases each). The CDR3 loop spans 14 amino acids. Germline lookup yields CDR1 GTSNPN and CDR2 SVGIG (reference sequence). V shed 3 bases and J shed 2 bases, with 14 bases lying between them. In DNA form, the CDR3 reads TGTGCCTGGAGGAAACAGGGGAGGGCCTACGAGCAGTACTTC. It specifies CAWRKQGRAYEQYF.

This chain connects TRBV28 to TRBJ1-2; D perhaps matches TRBD1 (5 bases). The CDR3 extends over 14 amino acids. Trimming stripped 7 bases from V and 5 bases from J, with 17 bases between. CDR1 MDHEN and CDR2 SYDVKM come from the germline V gene. DNA for the CDR3: TGTGCCAGCAAAAGTGGGGGAGGACGATATGGCTACACCTTC. It specifies CASKSGGGRYGYTF.

The CDR3 nucleotides read TGTGCCAGCAGCCCCTCTTTTGGCAATCAGCCCCAGCATTTT. This translates into CASSPSFGNQPQHF. The gene calls are TRBV7-6 and TRBJ1-5, with D uncertain. This CDR3 is built from 14 residues. The germline gives CDR1 SGHVS, CDR2 FNYEAQ. The V gene lost 5 bases and the J gene lost 2 bases, with 10 bases spanning the gap.

A single count supports this clone. The chain is built from TRBV7-9 and TRBJ1-1; TRBD1 matches 9 bases. Unmatched junction bases numbered 2, after V lost 5 bases and J lost 4 bases. The CDR3 is 13 residues long. The germline CDR1 and CDR2 sequences are SEHNR and FQNEAQ (reference sequence). For the CDR3, the DNA is TGTGCCAGCAGCACGACAGGGGGCACTGAAGCTTTCTTT. This encodes CASSTTGGTEAFF.

V is TRBV19 and J is TRBJ1-3, with D perhaps TRBD1 (5 bases). This CDR3 is 16 amino acids long. V dropped 8 bases and J dropped 2 bases, with 19 bases sitting between them. CDR1 and CDR2 (germline): LNHDA, SQIVND (reference sequence). In DNA, the CDR3 is TGTGCCAGTGGACCTCTTGGGGGGGGTGCTGGAAACACCATATATTTT. Translating it yields CASGPLGGGAGNTIYF.

The V call is TRBV2, the J call TRBJ1-4, with 10 bases fitting TRBD1. This CDR3 spans 13 amino acids. Trimming at V came to 10 bases and at J to 6 bases, leaving 5 bases not matched to a gene. Germline V gives CDR1 SNHLY, CDR2 FYNNEI. The CDR3 protein is CATWGTGDEKLFF. The CDR3 DNA reads TGTGCCACCTGGGGGACAGGGGATGAAAAACTGTTTTTT.

This chain links TRBV11-1 with TRBJ2-7, with D maybe TRBD1 (6 bases). V gave up 0 bases and J gave up 0 bases, with 15 bases separating them. CDR1 is SGHAT and CDR2 is FQDESV in the germline V gene (reference sequence). The CDR3 sequence is 17 residues long. CDR3 DNA: TGTGCCAGCAGCTTAGCGCGCGCAGGGGCGAGCTCCTACGAGCAGTACTTC. Translated, it gives CASSLARAGASSYEQYF.

This clone is large. The chain couples TRBV5-4 to TRBJ1-6; D is undetermined. The ends were cut back, 0 bases at V and 9 bases at J, with 13 bases in the middle. CDR1 and CDR2 from the germline V gene are SGHNT and YYREEE (reference sequence). The CDR3 is made up of 15 amino acids. CDR3 sequence reads: CASSLAVGTSSPLHF. The CDR3 DNA sequence: TGTGCCAGCAGCTTGGCTGTAGGTACCAGTTCACCCCTCCACTTT.

J is TRBJ2-7 and V is TRBV28; 10 bases are shared with TRBD2. There are 16 residues in the CDR3. Unmatched junction bases numbered 8, after V lost 2 bases and J lost 4 bases. Looked up from germline, CDR1 is MDHEN and CDR2 is SYDVKM. The CDR3 sequence is CASSLALAGVDYEQYF. The CDR3 DNA reads TGTGCCAGCAGTTTAGCCCTAGCGGGAGTGGATTACGAGCAGTACTTC.

This clone was picked up one time. The chain couples TRBV7-9 to TRBJ1-2, with D maybe TRBD1 (5 bases). Trimming cost V 1 base and J 4 bases, with 13 bases left between them. CDR1 is SEHNR and CDR2 is FQNEAQ in the germline V gene (reference sequence). CDR3 length equals 15 residues. The CDR3 DNA reads as TGTGCCAGCAGCTTAGGGGGGATCGGGGTCTATGGCTACACCTTC. Translating it yields CASSLGGIGVYGYTF.

The rearrangement joins TRBV15 to TRBJ2-1; D unresolved. Trimming took off 1 base at V and 0 bases at J, with 1 base between the two ends. There are 13 residues in the CDR3. The germline CDR1 and CDR2 sequences are LNHNV and YYDKDF (reference sequence). Here the CDR3 reads CATSRVSYNEQFF. In nucleotides, the CDR3 is TGTGCCACCAGCAGAGTCTCCTACAATGAGCAGTTCTTC.

CDR3 protein: CASSADRWSTEAFF. The CDR3 DNA reads as TGTGCCAGCAGCGCGGACAGGTGGAGCACTGAAGCTTTCTTT. The chain couples TRBV5-8 to TRBJ1-1; 7 bases match TRBD1. Trimming cost V 4 bases and J 4 bases; bases outside gene matches: 7. Germline V CDR1 and CDR2: SGHTS, YDEGEE. The CDR3 has 14 residues. The whole variable domain, remainder taken from reference TRBV5-8 and TRBJ1-1, is EAGVTQSPTHLIKTRGQQATLRCSPISGHTSVYWYQQALGLGLQFLLWYDEGEERNRGNFPPRFSGRQFPNYSSELNVNALELEDSALYLCASSADRWSTEAFFGQGTRLTVV.

This clone was picked up one time. This chain joins TRBV5-1 and TRBJ2-3; 9 bases are shared with TRBD2. J gave up 2 bases and V 8 bases, and 6 bases lay outside the gene matches. The CDR3 is made up of 14 amino acids. The germline gives CDR1 SGHRS, CDR2 YFSETQ. The CDR3 nucleotides read TGCGCCAGTTCAGCGGGAGGAATCACAGATACGCAGTATTTT. As protein: CASSAGGITDTQYF.

The genes are TRBV29-1 and TRBJ2-1; TRBD2 agrees at 11 bases. The CDR3 loop spans 14 amino acids. V lost 7 bases, J lost 8 bases, and 10 bases stayed unmatched. The germline gives CDR1 SQVTM, CDR2 ANQGSEA. The chain's CDR3 is CSALTSGSFDEQFF. In DNA form, the CDR3 reads TGCAGCGCTCTAACTAGCGGGAGTTTTGATGAGCAGTTCTTC.

CDR3 in DNA: TGCGCCAGCAGCTTGGCCGGGACTAGGATTGCCGAGCAGTACTTC. Translated, it gives CASSLAGTRIAEQYF. The V and J genes are TRBV5-1 and TRBJ2-7, with 8 bases aligning to TRBD2. The V and J ends lost 0 bases and 6 bases, in that order; junction bases with no gene match: 8. The CDR3 runs 15 residues. Per the germline V gene, CDR1 is SGHRS and CDR2 is YFSETQ.

CDR3 DNA sequence: TGTGCCAGCAGTATAGGCCTAGCGGGTAACAATGAGCAGTTCTTC. The encoded protein is CASSIGLAGNNEQFF. This chain joins TRBV6-4 and TRBJ2-1, with 8 bases matching TRBD2. Germline CDR1 is MRHNA and CDR2 is SNTAGT. This CDR3 has 15 amino acids. V dropped 5 bases and J dropped 5; count of bases not matched to a gene: 8.

The CDR3 sequence: CATTGSRSTDTQYF. In DNA, the CDR3 is TGTGCCACCACAGGGTCGCGGTCCACAGATACGCAGTATTTT. The V and J genes are TRBV18 and TRBJ2-3; TRBD1 might be the D (6 bases). The CDR3 loop spans 14 amino acids. Germline-derived CDR1 and CDR2 are KGHSH and LQKENI. V was cut by 10 bases and J by 2 bases, with 16 bases left in between.

The genes are TRBV11-3 and TRBJ1-1; D is unclear. The germline V gene has CDR1 SGHNT and CDR2 YENEEA. The CDR3 runs to 15 residues. Trimming removed 5 bases from V and 4 bases from J, with 17 bases in between. This CDR3 is CASSPLHRSSTEAFF. CDR3 coding DNA: TGTGCCAGCAGCCCACTTCACCGAAGTAGCACTGAAGCTTTCTTT.

This clone occurred once. Additional DNA sequences in this sample encode the identical CDR3. The gene calls are TRBV20-1 and TRBJ2-5; D remains unclear. V was shortened by 0 bases and J by 6 bases, with 5 bases between the two germline ends. The germline V gene has CDR1 DFQATT and CDR2 SNEGSKA (reference sequence). The CDR3 is 11 residues long. CDR3 in amino acids: CSARDLQTQYF. The CDR3, as DNA: TGCAGTGCTAGAGATTTGCAGACCCAGTACTTC.

This chain links TRBV25-1 with TRBJ1-2; D gene unclear. Trimming left V 3 bases short and J 2 bases short, with 10 bases between. This CDR3 comprises 14 residues. CDR1 and CDR2 (germline): MGHDK, SYGVNS. CDR3 residues: CASSDVTGNYGYTF. CDR3 bases: TGTGCCAGCAGTGATGTGACCGGCAACTATGGCTACACCTTC.

This clone was counted only a few times. The genes are TRBV7-2 and TRBJ1-1; unclear D gene. The germline CDR1 and CDR2 sequences are SGHTA and FQGNSA. CDR3 length: 15 amino acids. The ends were cut back, 2 bases at V and 3 bases at J, with 13 bases in the middle. The CDR3 DNA is TGTGCCAGCAGCTTACGTCTTGGGGAGCACACTGAAGCTTTCTTT. Amino acids: CASSLRLGEHTEAFF.